Shown below are 27 T cell receptor beta chains from a single sample sequenced in a study of T-cell reconstitution after alpha-beta-depleted transplantation in children (dated by TCRdb to 2016 to 2017). The library was prepared using PCR. Sequencer: Illumina HiSeq 2500. To normalize quantification of the TCRbeta repertoire, the TCR libraries were built with molecular barcoding that relied on unique molecular identifiers. In-frame beta chains were kept once TCRdb had trimmed the public reads at Q25 with fastp and called clones with MiXCR. Entries that share a CDR3 protein sequence are merged under the most common genes and DNA. The sample has about 540,000 distinct CDR3 sequences on record, approximately 16% of them singletons. Less than 4% of the sample belongs to the ten largest clones. Here the sequenced sample was PBMCs from the stem cell graft donor, taken from the stem cell graft. The receptor set was obtained from a human donor who donated a stem cell graft to a child with acute lymphoblastic leukemia.

The sample holds a few counts of this clonotype. V usage is TRBV5-1 and J usage is TRBJ2-2; D possibly matches TRBD1 or TRBD2 (5 bases each). V shed 0 bases and J shed 4 bases, with 10 bases lying between them. This CDR3 spans 15 amino acids. From germline, CDR1 is SGHRS and CDR2 YFSETQ. Here the CDR3 DNA reads TGCGCCAGCAGCTTGGTTTCTGGGGGCACCGGGGAGCTGTTTTTT. It translates to CASSLVSGGTGELFF.

This chain uses TRBV20-1 with TRBJ2-1; TRBD1 aligns across 8 bases. The CDR3 runs 14 residues. The ends lost 6 bases at V and 7 bases at J; junction bases unmatched: 11. The germline V gene has CDR1 DFQATT and CDR2 SNEGSKA (reference sequence). CDR3 bases: TGCAGTGCACCAAGACAGGGGCGAATGAATGAGCAGTTCTTC. Protein: CSAPRQGRMNEQFF.

The count of this clonotype is one. The CDR3 loop is CSGGRRNSPLHF. CDR3 DNA: TGCAGTGGGGGGAGGAGGAATTCACCCCTCCACTTT. The V gene is TRBV20-1, the J gene TRBJ1-6; perhaps TRBD1 as D (5 bases). Looked up from germline, CDR1 is DFQATT and CDR2 is SNEGSKA (reference sequence). CDR3 length equals 12 residues. Between the trimmed V and J ends, which lost 7 bases and 7 bases, there was a span of 11 bases.

V and J are TRBV6-1 and TRBJ2-7, with 7 nucleotides matching TRBD2. V was clipped by 5 bases and J by 2 bases; unmatched bases: 6. The CDR3 sequence is 14 residues long. In germline, CDR1 is MNHNS, CDR2 SASEGT. The CDR3 is CASSLTSEPYEQYF. CDR3 DNA sequence: TGTGCCAGCAGTCTAACTAGCGAGCCCTACGAGCAGTACTTC.

This clonotype was counted once. V is TRBV9 and J is TRBJ2-2; D is perhaps TRBD1 or TRBD2 (5 bases each). In germline, CDR1 is SGDLS, CDR2 YYNGEE. V gave up 0 bases and J gave up 0 bases, with 9 bases separating them. This CDR3 has 16 amino acids. In DNA, the CDR3 is TGTGCCAGCAGCGTAGAGGGACCCGCGAACACCGGGGAGCTGTTTTTT. Amino acids: CASSVEGPANTGELFF.

There are a few counts of this clonotype. The J gene is TRBJ1-2, the V gene TRBV20-1; D gene uncertain. Germline V CDR1 and CDR2: DFQATT, SNEGSKA (reference sequence). The CDR3 sequence is 13 residues long. V was trimmed by 3 bases and J by 8 bases, leaving 16 bases between them. CDR3 DNA: TGCAGTGCTAGCAGGTCGGTGACTAGCGGCTACACCTTC. Protein sequence: CSASRSVTSGYTF.

This clonotype was seen more than once but under ten times. This chain uses TRBV2 with TRBJ1-2; D unclear. The germline CDR1 and CDR2 sequences are SNHLY and FYNNEI. The V gene lost 3 bases and the J gene lost 6 bases, with 5 bases spanning the gap. CDR3 length equals 11 residues. As DNA, the CDR3 is TGTGCCAGCAGTGAGGGTGATGGCTACACCTTC. Amino acid sequence: CASSEGDGYTF.

This chain links TRBV18 with TRBJ1-2, with D possibly matching TRBD1 (6 bases). The CDR3 has 13 amino acids. Germline V gene sequence: CDR1 KGHSH, CDR2 LQKENI. The germline V and J ends were trimmed by 3 bases and 8 bases, with 13 bases remaining between them. The CDR3 bases are TGTGCCAGCTCACCGAACAGGGATAGCGGCTACACCTTC. Protein: CASSPNRDSGYTF. Using reference TRBV18 and TRBJ1-2 for the parts outside the CDR3, the full variable domain is NAGVMQNPRHLVRRRGQEARLRCSPMKGHSHVYWYRQLPEEGLKFMVYLQKENIIDESGMPKERFSAEFPKEGPSILRIQQVVRGDSAAYFCASSPNRDSGYTFGSGTRLTVV.

The chain carries TRBV29-1 and TRBJ2-7, with 8 bases identical to TRBD2. The CDR3 has 15 residues. The V segment lost 4 bases and the J segment 5 bases; nucleotides outside the gene matches: 13. Germline CDR1 reads SQVTM; CDR2 reads ANQGSEA. Here the CDR3 reads CSVAHGQREPDEQYF. The DNA of the CDR3 is TGCAGCGTTGCCCACGGCCAGCGGGAGCCCGACGAGCAGTACTTC.

The chain combines TRBV5-1 with TRBJ2-5; perhaps TRBD2 as D (6 bases). With 0 bases removed from V and 5 bases from J, the gap between germline ends came to 17 bases. Germline CDR1 and CDR2: SGHRS and YFSETQ. The CDR3 totals 16 residues. CDR3 region: CASSLELRPRGETQYF. As DNA, the CDR3 is TGCGCCAGCAGCTTGGAGCTCCGGCCCCGGGGGGAGACCCAGTACTTC.

This clonotype was seen a single time. This sequence joins TRBV2 and TRBJ2-1, with D unclear. In germline, CDR1 is SNHLY, CDR2 FYNNEI. The CDR3 spans 14 residues. Trimming took 10 bases from V and 1 from J, leaving 14 bases between them. DNA of the CDR3: TGTGCCACGCGGCGAGATGGGTCCTACAATGAGCAGTTCTTC. This codes for CATRRDGSYNEQFF.

The chain combines TRBV9 with TRBJ2-1, with a tentative D call TRBD2 (7 bases). The CDR3 covers 13 residues. Germline-derived CDR1 and CDR2 are SGDLS and YYNGEE. The ends were cut back, 5 bases at V and 3 bases at J, with 9 bases in the middle. The CDR3 nucleotides read TGTGCCAGCAGGGGGGGGCTCTACAATGAGCAGTTCTTC. Protein sequence: CASRGGLYNEQFF.

This clonotype was observed a few times. This chain connects TRBV3-1 to TRBJ2-1; 7 bases match TRBD1. Trimming at V came to 6 bases and at J to 4 bases, leaving 12 bases not matched to a gene. Germline V gene sequence: CDR1 LGHDT, CDR2 YNNKEL (reference sequence). The CDR3 is 16 residues long. The CDR3 sequence: CASRKGTELSYNEQFF. The DNA of the CDR3 is TGTGCCAGCAGAAAGGGGACAGAACTTTCTTACAATGAGCAGTTCTTC.

The chain links TRBV23-1 to TRBJ2-1, with 12 bases identical to TRBD2. TRBV23-1 is an ORF, and what it does is uncertain. The CDR3 sequence is 20 residues long. J gave up 9 bases and V 11 bases, and 29 bases lay outside the gene matches. The CDR3, as DNA: TGCGCCCTCCGCCCCCAGGGAGGTGGACTAGCGGGACCCTTCGAATCTGAGCAGTTCTTC. Translation: CALRPQGGGLAGPFESEQFF.

This clonotype was picked up many times. The chain has TRBV29-1 and TRBJ1-2; no clear D. With 6 bases removed from V and 2 bases from J, the gap between germline ends came to 7 bases. The CDR3 is 11 amino acids. Germline CDR1 reads SQVTM; CDR2 reads ANQGSEA. CDR3 DNA: TGCAGCGTGGGCCAGAACTATGGCTACACCTTC. Amino acids: CSVGQNYGYTF.

The gene calls are TRBV27 and TRBJ1-2, with TRBD1 identical over 7 bases. V was clipped by 6 bases and J by 5 bases; unmatched bases: 6. This CDR3 comprises 13 residues. Germline V gives CDR1 MNHEY, CDR2 SMNVEV (reference sequence). CDR3 sequence (DNA): TGTGCCAGCAGCCACAAGGGGGCTTATGGCTACACCTTC. Translated: CASSHKGAYGYTF.

This clonotype was counted only a few times. This chain connects TRBV5-1 to TRBJ1-5, with D possibly matching TRBD1 (5 bases). Trimming took off 0 bases at V and 6 bases at J, with 10 bases between the two ends. From germline, CDR1 is SGHRS and CDR2 YFSETQ. The CDR3 length is 14 residues. CDR3: CASSLEAGFQPQHF. The DNA of the CDR3 is TGCGCCAGCAGCTTGGAGGCAGGGTTTCAGCCCCAGCATTTT.

This sequence joins TRBV10-3 and TRBJ2-1; 7 bases map to TRBD2. V trimming: 3 bases; J trimming: 8 bases; junction bases outside the gene matches: 7. CDR3 length: 14 amino acids. Germline assignment: CDR1 ENHRY and CDR2 SYGVKD. CDR3 in DNA: TGTGCCATCAGTGAACGCGGGGGAATGGATGAGCAGTTCTTC. Protein product: CAISERGGMDEQFF.

This clonotype has a handful of counts. V usage is TRBV29-1 and J usage is TRBJ2-1, with 10 bases matching TRBD2. Germline trimming cut 4 bases from V and 12 bases from J; bases unmatched to any gene: 12. There are 14 residues in the CDR3. Per the germline V gene, CDR1 is SQVTM and CDR2 is ANQGSEA. The CDR3 loop reads CSVGATSGSGVQFF. The CDR3 bases are TGCAGCGTTGGCGCGACTAGCGGGTCGGGTGTGCAGTTCTTC.

The chain recombines TRBV12-3 or TRBV12-4 with TRBJ1-2; TRBD1 might be the D (5 bases). V was shortened by 6 bases and J by 6 bases, with 11 bases between the two germline ends. CDR3 size: 12 residues. CDR3 region: CASSSGGNGYTF. The CDR3 region has the DNA TGTGCCAGCAGCTCGGGGGGGAATGGCTACACCTTC.

This clonotype was counted a few times. J is TRBJ2-1 and V is TRBV10-3; possible D gene TRBD2, 6 bases. V was clipped by 6 bases and J by 0 bases, with 9 bases between them. CDR1 and CDR2 (germline): ENHRY, SYGVKD. This CDR3 spans 14 amino acids. The CDR3 reads CAIRETSSYNEQFF. The CDR3 DNA is TGTGCCATCAGAGAGACTAGCTCCTACAATGAGCAGTTCTTC.

For the CDR3, the DNA is TGCGCCAGCAGCACGGGGGCAGCGGGAGCGGTTGAGACCCAGTACTTC. Its translation is CASSTGAAGAVETQYF. The J gene is TRBJ2-5, the V gene TRBV5-1; TRBD2 matches at 8 bases. The CDR3 runs to 16 residues. Germline V gene lookup returns CDR1 SGHRS and CDR2 YFSETQ. V trimming: 4 bases; J trimming: 5 bases; junction bases outside the gene matches: 13.

This clonotype was observed a few times. The chain links TRBV15 to TRBJ2-5; tentative D call: TRBD1 (6 bases). There are 17 residues in the CDR3. Germline V gives CDR1 LNHNV, CDR2 YYDKDF (reference sequence). Trimming cost V 4 bases and J 0 bases, with 18 bases left between them. The chain's CDR3 is CATSTYDGQIYQETQYF. As DNA, the CDR3 is TGTGCCACCAGCACCTACGACGGACAGATCTACCAAGAGACCCAGTACTTC.

Ten or more counts support this clonotype. The chain carries TRBV27 and TRBJ2-3; the D is unclear. The CDR3 extends over 12 amino acids. In germline, CDR1 is MNHEY, CDR2 SMNVEV (reference sequence). The V and J ends lost 0 bases and 6 bases respectively, with 4 bases between them. The CDR3 nucleotides are TGTGCCAGCAGTTTATCTGGGGATACGCAGTATTTT. The encoded protein is CASSLSGDTQYF.

The chain has TRBV29-1 and TRBJ2-7; TRBD1 aligns across 7 bases. V lost 0 bases and J lost 4; bases outside the gene matches: 3. From germline, CDR1 is SQVTM and CDR2 ANQGSEA. The CDR3 extends over 13 amino acids. CDR3 amino acids: CSVEDRDSYEQYF. DNA for the CDR3: TGCAGCGTTGAAGATCGGGACAGTTACGAGCAGTACTTC.

The chain combines TRBV7-8 with TRBJ1-2; no clear D gene. CDR1 and CDR2 from the germline V gene are SGHVS and FQNEAQ. The CDR3 has 15 residues. V was cut by 4 bases and J by 5 bases, with 17 bases left in between. In nucleotides, the CDR3 is TGTGCCAGCAGCTCCGCCCGGCAAGCCCAGTATGGCTACACCTTC. Translated, it gives CASSSARQAQYGYTF.

This clonotype was detected a few times. J is TRBJ1-1 and V is TRBV12-3 or TRBV12-4; D ambiguous. Trimming left V 2 bases short and J 0 bases short, with 7 bases between. This CDR3 is 14 amino acids long. CDR3 DNA sequence: TGTGCCAGCAGTTTACGACCGATGAACACTGAAGCTTTCTTT. It specifies CASSLRPMNTEAFF.